The 9 T cell receptor beta chains listed next were all sequenced from one sample in a study of blood T cell repertoires in COVID-19. Method: immunoSEQ multiplex PCR; TCRdb's copy keeps in-frame clones and lacks some. This table holds around 400,000 clones, roughly 90% found once. The specimen sequenced was PBMCs or T cells enriched from blood (not recorded which). These receptors all come from a woman between 40 and 50 years old who had been exposed to COVID-19.

The chain links TRBV9 to TRBJ1-1; 7 bases agree with TRBD1. Trimming cost V 0 bases and J 4 bases; bases outside gene matches: 3. The CDR3 is 14 residues long. CDR1 is SGDLS, CDR2 YYNGEE, per germline. Written as DNA, the CDR3 is TGTGCCAGCAGCGTAGAATGGACAGGCACTGAAGCTTTCTTT. It is translated as CASSVEWTGTEAFF.

The gene calls are TRBV27 and TRBJ1-3, with a weak D call TRBD1 (5 bases). The CDR3 sequence is 14 residues long. Germline-derived CDR1 and CDR2 are MNHEY and SMNVEV (reference sequence). Trimming took off 9 bases at V and 0 bases at J, with 12 bases between the two ends. As DNA, the CDR3 is TGTGCCAGTGGGAGGGGCGGCTCTGGAAACACCATATATTTT. Translating gives CASGRGGSGNTIYF.

This chain uses TRBV11-2 with TRBJ1-6; D uncertain. CDR1 SGHAT and CDR2 FQNNGV come from the germline V gene. The germline V and J ends were trimmed by 5 bases and 9 bases, with 17 bases remaining between them. The CDR3 totals 15 residues. This CDR3 is CASSPRDILSSPLHF. The CDR3 DNA reads as TGTGCCAGCAGCCCGCGCGATATCCTAAGTTCACCCCTCCACTTT.

V usage is TRBV30 and J usage is TRBJ2-3; TRBD2 matches 8 bases. The CDR3 loop spans 13 amino acids. Germline CDR1 is GTSNPN and CDR2 is SVGIG (reference sequence). Trimming took 2 bases from V and 8 from J; bases not matched to a gene: 6. CDR3 nucleotides: TGTGCCTGGAGTCTCTCGGGGACTAGTACGCAGTATTTT. Translation: CAWSLSGTSTQYF. Full variable domain (remainder filled in from reference TRBV30 and TRBJ2-3): SQTIHQWPATLVQPVGSPLSLECTVEGTSNPNLYWYRQAAGRGLQLLFYSVGIGQISSEVPQNLSASRPQDRQFILSSKKLLLSDSGFYLCAWSLSGTSTQYFGPGTRLTVL.

The V and J genes are TRBV19 and TRBJ2-1, with 7 bases lining up with TRBD2. Unmatched junction bases numbered 6, after V lost 6 bases and J lost 7 bases. Per the germline V gene, CDR1 is LNHDA and CDR2 is SQIVND (reference sequence). The CDR3 is 13 residues long. In nucleotides, the CDR3 is TGTGCCAGTAGGGGGAGGGCGGGGAATGAGCAGTTCTTC. This sequence encodes CASRGRAGNEQFF.

V usage is TRBV24-1 and J usage is TRBJ2-2, with 11 bases aligning to TRBD2. This CDR3 comprises 16 residues. Germline V lookup: CDR1 KGHDR, CDR2 SFDVKD. V shed 9 bases, J shed 1 base, and the junction held 6 bases outside the gene matches. CDR3 coding DNA: TGTGCCACCGAAAGGACTAGCGGGTTGAACACCGGGGAGCTGTTTTTT. Amino acid sequence: CATERTSGLNTGELFF.

The chain carries TRBV7-9 and TRBJ2-3; TRBD2 matches 7 bases. This CDR3 is built from 15 residues. The V gene end was trimmed by 3 bases and the J gene end by 1 base; junction bases not matched to a gene: 4. Per the germline V gene, CDR1 is SEHNR and CDR2 is FQNEAQ (reference sequence). For the CDR3, the DNA is TGTGCCAGCAGCTTGGGCGGACTAGGCACAGATACGCAGTATTTT. The encoded protein is CASSLGGLGTDTQYF.

V is TRBV3-1 (or the pseudogene TRBV3-2) and J is TRBJ2-7; 13 nucleotides line up with TRBD2. Germline CDR1 LGHDT, CDR2 YNNKEL (reference sequence). The CDR3 spans 16 residues. V was pared by 4 bases and J by 3 bases, with 6 bases of the junction left unmatched. This CDR3 is CASSPGLAGVYYEQYF. Here the CDR3 DNA reads TGTGCCAGCAGCCCAGGACTAGCGGGGGTCTACTACGAGCAGTACTTC.

This clone appeared a few times. A read error may account for a junction end that differs from germline. The chain couples TRBV7-7 to TRBJ2-2; 7 bases are shared with TRBD1. The germline CDR1 and CDR2 sequences are SSHAT and FNYEAQ (reference sequence). The CDR3 has 16 residues. DNA of the CDR3: TGTGCTAGCAGCTTAGGCTGGCAGGGGGACACCGGGGAGCTGTTTTTT. Translation: CASSLGWQGDTGELFF.